This T cell receptor (beta chain) was sequenced in a study of blood T cell repertoires in COVID-19. The overall study: Specimens from acute and convalescent COVID-19 originated in the United States, Italy and Spain. The cDNA or gDNA used as material had been derived from T cells, B-cell-depleted T cells, or PBMCs.

How the authors handled the data: Amplified reference gene primers provided the basis for estimating nucleated cell counts. Profiled with immunoSEQ multiplex PCR; TCRdb holds only in-frame clones, not every one. Clone size and V and J calls were adopted from that table, with D and trimming inferred from the DNA. The table shows under 200,000 clones, with roughly 88% occurring only once. There are 15 residues in the CDR3. V lost 5 bases, J lost 7 bases, and 20 bases lay in between. The germline CDR1 and CDR2 sequences are LGHDT and YNNKEL (reference sequence). This clone was counted only a few times. The TCR comes from an elderly woman with acute or convalescent COVID-19. This rearrangement joins TRBV3-1 (or the pseudogene TRBV3-2) to TRBJ1-2; perhaps TRBD1 as D (6 bases). The specimen was peripheral blood. CDR3 region: CASSDTGAGGRGYTF. The CDR3, as DNA: TGTGCCAGCAGCGACACCGGGGCGGGGGGCCGTGGCTACACCTTC.